This is a list of T cell receptor beta chains from one sample in a study of shared clonotypes between healthy human individuals. This table comes from immunoSEQ multiplex PCR, and its TCRdb copy is limited to in-frame clones, with some not included. The profile covers hundreds of thousands of clones, with 97% appearing a single time and approximately 0.057% taken by the ten largest. Sample: naive CD4+ T cells sorted from blood. These receptors were obtained from a woman aged 25-40 years in good health. The CDR3 runs from the conserved cysteine through the conserved F or W. Fields, in order: V gene, J gene, CDR3 protein.

TRBV28	TRBJ2-5	CASSTSGKRETQYF
TRBV19	TRBJ2-7	CASSPSPRAPLFEQYF
TRBV28	TRBJ1-1	CASSVNRDTEAFF
TRBV28	TRBJ2-1	CASSLSGGTSGIYNEQFF
TRBV25-1	TRBJ1-3	CASSEIGGPSGNTIYF
TRBV2	TRBJ2-1	CASRNRDGAHNEQFF
TRBV7-2	TRBJ2-5	CASSRGGVAQETQYF
TRBV5-1	NA	CASSLARQDRTYEQYF
TRBV7-9	TRBJ2-7	CASSRREGEQYF
TRBV28	TRBJ1-3	CASSGRNTIYF
TRBV5-4	TRBJ2-1	CASSITSGTYNEQFF
TRBV11-2	TRBJ1-5	CASSNLSGKNQPQHF
TRBV5-4	TRBJ2-7	CASSVPGTVIHEQYF
TRBV9	TRBJ2-2	CASSVGQGSNTGELFF
TRBV2	TRBJ2-1	CASSEALRTVNEQFF
TRBV7-8	TRBJ2-5	CASSSTRLGETQYF
TRBV29-1	TRBJ1-2	CSVVEGRNYGYTF
TRBV28	NA	CASSLGTGTSGSYEQYF
TRBV2	TRBJ2-1	CASRSGQGSYNEQFF
TRBV11-2	TRBJ2-3	CASSLETRLSTDTQYF
TRBV28	TRBJ1-1	CASSRGGTEAFF
TRBV7-6	TRBJ2-1	CASSLALRDSTLNEQFF
TRBV28	TRBJ2-7	CASSGYEQYF
TRBV10-2	TRBJ2-7	CASWGREGPLYEQYF
TRBV5-1	TRBJ1-6	CASSLASRAYSPLHF
TRBV6-5	TRBJ2-7	CASSYSTRISYEQYF
TRBV27	TRBJ2-2	CASSLSMAGGPSGELFF
TRBV7-6	TRBJ2-3	CAVTRTGGSTDTQYF
TRBV19	TRBJ1-5	CASSIGDQPQHF
TRBV5-1	TRBJ1-4	CASSSGQGNENLFF
TRBV27	NA	CASSSSGSRSEQYF
TRBV28	TRBJ2-7	CASITGQGVYYEQYF
TRBV11-3	TRBJ2-1	CASSLVQGSEQFF
TRBV27	TRBJ1-5	CASRLQTGEPQHF
TRBV4-1	TRBJ2-1	CASSQGLAGHEQFF
TRBV18	TRBJ1-5	CASSLNVGGDNQPQHF
TRBV18	TRBJ2-1	CASSLISGGLNNEQFF
TRBV27	TRBJ2-2	CASRPPGYTGELFF
TRBV4-2	TRBJ2-1	CASSQEEDPHYEQFF
TRBV29-1	TRBJ2-1	CSGRQSSYNEQFF
TRBV7-9	TRBJ1-2	CASSLGHGYTF
TRBV7-2	TRBJ2-2	CASSAGGHTGELFF
TRBV28	TRBJ2-7	CASSLVQGAYEQYF
TRBV5-1	TRBJ2-2	CASSFAGGPGAGELFF